This T cell receptor beta chain was identified during a study of Ad26.COV2.S vaccination and SARS-CoV-2 variants. Regarding the study as a whole: Reported post-vaccination CD8+ and CD4+ T cell responses to spike showed substantial breadth. Relative to placebo recipients, vaccine recipients exhibited elevated spike-specific TCR breadth. Non-spike TCR breadth was similar in vaccine and placebo recipients.

The table came from immunoSEQ multiplex PCR; TCRdb's copy has only in-frame clones and leaves some out. The table includes about 350,000 clones, about 92% detected once. Trimming left V 0 bases short and J 11 bases short, with 13 bases between. The CDR3 sequence is 13 residues long. Germline-derived CDR1 and CDR2 are MGHRA and YSYEKL. A word on this clone: The antigen is undetermined.

This sequence originates from a human donor who had recovered from COVID-19. The input for sequencing was peripheral blood, taken after recovery from COVID-19. V is TRBV4-1 and J is TRBJ1-1, with D hard to call. The chain's CDR3 is CASSQDLIWDAFF. The DNA for the CDR3 is TGCGCCAGCAGCCAAGATCTCATCTGGGATGCTTTCTTT.